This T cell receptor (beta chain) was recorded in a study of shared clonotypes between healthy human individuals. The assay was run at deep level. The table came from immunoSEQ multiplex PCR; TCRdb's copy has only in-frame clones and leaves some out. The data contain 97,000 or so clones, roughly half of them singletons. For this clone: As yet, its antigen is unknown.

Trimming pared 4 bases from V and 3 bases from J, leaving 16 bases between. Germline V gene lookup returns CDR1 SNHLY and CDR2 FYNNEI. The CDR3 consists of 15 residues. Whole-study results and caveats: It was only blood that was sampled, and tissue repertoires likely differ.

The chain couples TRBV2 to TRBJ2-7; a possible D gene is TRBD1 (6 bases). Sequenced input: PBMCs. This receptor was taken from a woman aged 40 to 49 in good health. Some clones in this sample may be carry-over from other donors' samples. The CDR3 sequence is CASSVPLRGHYEQYF. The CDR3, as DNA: TGTGCCAGCAGTGTCCCCCTGAGGGGACACTACGAGCAGTACTTC.